This T cell receptor beta chain derives from a study of blood T cell repertoires in COVID-19. Study details: The study drew acute and convalescent COVID-19 samples from the United States, Italy and Spain.

As originally analysed: Reference gene primer amplification in the assay estimated nucleated cell counts. Here immunoSEQ multiplex PCR was the method, and the copy in TCRdb shows in-frame clones only, minus some. V and J calls plus clone size are reproduced from that table; the DNA served to infer D and trimming. The sample has 150,000 or so clones, 84% seen once. This clonotype originated in a man aged 35 to 55 who had recovered from COVID-19. The sample was peripheral blood.

The CDR3 DNA is TGTGCCAGCAGCTCCCAATCGGGGAACGAGCAGTACTTC. Encoded protein: CASSSQSGNEQYF. The genes are TRBV5-8 and TRBJ2-7; possible D gene TRBD2, 5 bases. In germline, CDR1 is SGHTS, CDR2 YDEGEE. Trimming cost V 3 bases and J 5 bases, with 12 bases left between them. CDR3 length: 13 amino acids.